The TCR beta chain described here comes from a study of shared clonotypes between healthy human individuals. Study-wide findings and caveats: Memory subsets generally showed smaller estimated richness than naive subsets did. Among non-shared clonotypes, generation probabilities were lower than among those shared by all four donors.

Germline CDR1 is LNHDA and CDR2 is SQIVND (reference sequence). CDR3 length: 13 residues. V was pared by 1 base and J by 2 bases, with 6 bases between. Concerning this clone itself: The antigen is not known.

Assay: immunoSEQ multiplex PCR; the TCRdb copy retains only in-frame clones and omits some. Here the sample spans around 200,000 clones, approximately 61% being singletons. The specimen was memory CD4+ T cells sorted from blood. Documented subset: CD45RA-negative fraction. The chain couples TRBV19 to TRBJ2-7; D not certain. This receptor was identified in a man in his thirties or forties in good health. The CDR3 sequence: CASSIAIAYEQYF. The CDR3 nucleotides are TGTGCCAGTAGTATAGCCATCGCCTACGAGCAGTACTTC.